This T cell receptor beta chain was retrieved from a study of blood T cells in healthy people across ages. Study details: About one barcoded beta molecule per two T cells came from capture by template switching.

It was with a sample-barcoded 5' primer and a J-beta primer mix that a second PCR of roughly 6 to 12 cycles was run. All cDNA molecules were each tagged by a template-switch adaptor with 12 random nucleotides. TCRdb reprocessed the 5' RACE reads via MiXCR and lists one record per CDR3 protein. The data show about 680,000 distinct CDR3 sequences, approximately 50% seen once. This CDR3 has 14 residues. Looked up from germline, CDR1 is MNHEY and CDR2 is SMNVEV (reference sequence). V was pared by 4 bases and J by 2 bases, with 11 bases between. General study results and limits: Diversity was higher, and naive CD4+ cells more numerous, in long-lived donors than in aged donors. Estimates drawn from one million T cells were deemed to understate diversity.

As for this clonotype: The antigen is unknown.

Sequenced material: blood. This TCR came from a woman aged 55-69 years in good health. The chain employs TRBV27 and TRBJ1-2; weak D call: TRBD1 (5 bases). CDR3: CASSSPRDNYGYTF. Here the CDR3 DNA reads TGTGCCAGCAGTTCCCCCCGGGACAACTATGGCTACACCTTC.